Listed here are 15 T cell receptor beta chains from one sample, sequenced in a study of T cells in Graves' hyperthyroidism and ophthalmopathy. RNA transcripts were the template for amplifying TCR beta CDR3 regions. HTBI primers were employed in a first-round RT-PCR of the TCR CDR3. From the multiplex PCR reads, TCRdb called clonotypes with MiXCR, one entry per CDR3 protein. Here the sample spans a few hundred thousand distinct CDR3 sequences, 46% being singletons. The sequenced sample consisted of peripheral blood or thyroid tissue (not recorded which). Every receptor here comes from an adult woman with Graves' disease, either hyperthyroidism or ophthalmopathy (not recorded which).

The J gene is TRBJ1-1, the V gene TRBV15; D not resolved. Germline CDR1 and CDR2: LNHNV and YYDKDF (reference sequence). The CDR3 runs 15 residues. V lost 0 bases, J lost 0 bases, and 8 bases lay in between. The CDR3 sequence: CATSRDLGMNTEAFF. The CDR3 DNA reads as TGTGCCACCAGCAGAGATCTGGGCATGAACACTGAAGCTTTCTTT.

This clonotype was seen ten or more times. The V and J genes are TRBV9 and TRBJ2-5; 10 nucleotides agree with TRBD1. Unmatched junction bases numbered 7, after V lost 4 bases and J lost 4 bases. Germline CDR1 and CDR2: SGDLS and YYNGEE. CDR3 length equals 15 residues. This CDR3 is CASSPRQGARETQYF. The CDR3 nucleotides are TGTGCCAGCAGCCCTCGACAGGGGGCGAGAGAGACCCAGTACTTC.

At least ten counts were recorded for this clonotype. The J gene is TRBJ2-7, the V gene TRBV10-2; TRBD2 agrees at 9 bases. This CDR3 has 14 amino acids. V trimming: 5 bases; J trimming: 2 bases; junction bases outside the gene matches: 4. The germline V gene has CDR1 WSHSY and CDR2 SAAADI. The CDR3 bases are TGCGCCAGCAGTCAGCGGGAGGCCCCCTACGAGCAGTACTTC. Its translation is CASSQREAPYEQYF.

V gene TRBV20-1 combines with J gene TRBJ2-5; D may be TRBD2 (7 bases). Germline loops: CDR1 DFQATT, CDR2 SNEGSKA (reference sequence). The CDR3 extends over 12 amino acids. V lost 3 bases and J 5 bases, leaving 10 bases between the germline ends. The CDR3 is CSARGGRETQYF. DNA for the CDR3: TGCAGTGCTAGGGGGGGGCGGGAGACCCAGTACTTC.

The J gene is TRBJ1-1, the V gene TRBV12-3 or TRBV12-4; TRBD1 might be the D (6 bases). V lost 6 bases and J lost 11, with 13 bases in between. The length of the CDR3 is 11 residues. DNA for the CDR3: TGTGCCAGCAGGAGACAGGTTGAGGCTTTCTTT. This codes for CASRRQVEAFF.

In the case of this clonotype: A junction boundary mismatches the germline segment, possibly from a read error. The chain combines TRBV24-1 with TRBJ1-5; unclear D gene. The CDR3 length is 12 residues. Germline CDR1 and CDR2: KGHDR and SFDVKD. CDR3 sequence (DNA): TGTGCCACCAGTGACCGCAATCGGCCCCAGCATTTT. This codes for CATSDRNRPQHF.

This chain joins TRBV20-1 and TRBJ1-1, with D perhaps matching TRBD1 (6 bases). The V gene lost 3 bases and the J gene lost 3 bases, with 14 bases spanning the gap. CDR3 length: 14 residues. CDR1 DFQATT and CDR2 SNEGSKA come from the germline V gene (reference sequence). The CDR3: CSARETGRYTEAFF. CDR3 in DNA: TGCAGTGCTAGGGAAACAGGGAGGTACACTGAAGCTTTCTTT.

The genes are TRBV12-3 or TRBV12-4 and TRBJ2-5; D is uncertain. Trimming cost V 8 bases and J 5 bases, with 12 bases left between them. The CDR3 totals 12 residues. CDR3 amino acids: CASGRMMETQYF. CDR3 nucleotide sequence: TGTGCCAGCGGCAGGATGATGGAGACCCAGTACTTC.

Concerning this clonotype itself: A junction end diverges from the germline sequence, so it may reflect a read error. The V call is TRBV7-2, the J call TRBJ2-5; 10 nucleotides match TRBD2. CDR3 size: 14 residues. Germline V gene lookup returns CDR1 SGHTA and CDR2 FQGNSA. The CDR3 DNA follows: TGTGCCAGCAGCTTCTCGGTAGTAGCGGGAGGCGTGGTCTTC. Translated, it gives CASSFSVVAGGVVF.

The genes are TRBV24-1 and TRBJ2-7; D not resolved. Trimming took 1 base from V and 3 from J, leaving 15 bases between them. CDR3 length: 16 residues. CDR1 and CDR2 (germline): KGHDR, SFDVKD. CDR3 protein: CATSDLGYGKNYEQYF. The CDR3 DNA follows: TGTGCCACCAGTGATTTAGGGTATGGGAAAAACTACGAGCAGTACTTC.

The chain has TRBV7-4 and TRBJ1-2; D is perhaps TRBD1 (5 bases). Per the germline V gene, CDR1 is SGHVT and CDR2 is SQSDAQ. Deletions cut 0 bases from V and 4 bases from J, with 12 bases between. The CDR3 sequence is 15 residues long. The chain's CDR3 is CASSLAPGLGYGYTF. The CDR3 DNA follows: TGTGCCAGCAGCTTAGCTCCAGGGCTCGGCTATGGCTACACCTTC. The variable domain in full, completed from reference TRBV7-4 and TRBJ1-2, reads GAGVSQSPRYKVAKRGRDVALRCDSISGHVTLYWYRQTLGQGSEVLTYSQSDAQRDKSGRPSGRFSAERPERSVSTLKIQRTEQGDSAVYLCASSLAPGLGYGYTFGSGTRLTVV.

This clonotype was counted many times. CDR3 amino acids: CSVTDRTRETQYF. DNA of the CDR3: TGCAGCGTTACCGACAGGACTAGGGAGACCCAGTACTTC. The chain employs TRBV29-1 and TRBJ2-5; tentatively, D is TRBD2 (7 bases). This CDR3 has 13 residues. Per the germline V gene, CDR1 is SQVTM and CDR2 is ANQGSEA. Trimming left V 5 bases short and J 5 bases short, with 15 bases between.

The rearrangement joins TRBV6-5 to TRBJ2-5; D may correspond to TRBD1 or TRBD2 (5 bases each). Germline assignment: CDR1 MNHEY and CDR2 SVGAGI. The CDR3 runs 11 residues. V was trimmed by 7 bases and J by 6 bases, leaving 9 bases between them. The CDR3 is CASIKGQTQYF. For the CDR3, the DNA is TGTGCCAGCATCAAGGGACAGACCCAGTACTTC.

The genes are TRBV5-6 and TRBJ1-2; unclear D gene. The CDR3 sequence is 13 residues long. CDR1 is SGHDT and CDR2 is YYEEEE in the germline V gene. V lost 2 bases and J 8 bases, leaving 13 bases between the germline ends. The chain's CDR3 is CASSFGWPGGYTF. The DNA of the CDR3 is TGTGCCAGCAGCTTCGGGTGGCCTGGGGGCTACACCTTC.

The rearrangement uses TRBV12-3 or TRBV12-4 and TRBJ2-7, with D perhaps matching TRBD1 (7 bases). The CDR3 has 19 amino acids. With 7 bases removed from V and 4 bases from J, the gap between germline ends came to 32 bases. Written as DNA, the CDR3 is TGTGCCAGCACTAACGACAGGGTGACTAGAGGCCGACGCGAATACGAGCAGTACTTC. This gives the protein CASTNDRVTRGRREYEQYF.